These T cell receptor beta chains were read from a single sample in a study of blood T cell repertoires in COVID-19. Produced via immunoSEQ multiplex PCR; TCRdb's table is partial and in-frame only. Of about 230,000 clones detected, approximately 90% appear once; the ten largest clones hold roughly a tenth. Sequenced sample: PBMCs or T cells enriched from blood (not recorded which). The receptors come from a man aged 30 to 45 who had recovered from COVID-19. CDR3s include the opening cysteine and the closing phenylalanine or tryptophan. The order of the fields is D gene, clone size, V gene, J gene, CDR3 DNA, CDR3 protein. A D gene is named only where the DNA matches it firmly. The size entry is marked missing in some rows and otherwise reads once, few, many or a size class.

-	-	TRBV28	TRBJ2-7	TGTGCCAGCCGAGAGGCCGGAGGCGAGCAGTACTTC	CASREAGGEQYF
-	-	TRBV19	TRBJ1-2	TGTGCCAGTAGGAGGGACTGGTCTAACTATGGCTACACCTTC	CASRRDWSNYGYTF
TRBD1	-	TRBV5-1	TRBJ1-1	TGCGCCAGCAGCTTGGCCCAGGGGGACGAAGCTTTCTTT	CASSLAQGDEAFF
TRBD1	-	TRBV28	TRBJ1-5	TGTGCCAGCAGTTCCCCCACAGGGGACGGCAATCAGCCCCAGCATTTT	CASSSPTGDGNQPQHF
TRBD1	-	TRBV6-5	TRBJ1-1	TGTGCCAGCAGTTACTCTCCAGGGGGCGTGAGCACTGAAGCTTTCTTT	CASSYSPGGVSTEAFF
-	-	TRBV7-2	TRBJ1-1	TGTGCCAGTAAGGCAGGCATGAACACTGAAGCTTTCTTT	CASKAGMNTEAFF
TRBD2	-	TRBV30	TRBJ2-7	TGTGCCTGGAGTAGTAGCGGGGGTCCCTACGAGCAGTACTTC	CAWSSSGGPYEQYF
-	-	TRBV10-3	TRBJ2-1	TGTGCCATCAGTGAGTCCCCTCTGAATGAGCAGTTCTTC	CAISESPLNEQFF
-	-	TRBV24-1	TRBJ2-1	TGTGCCACCAGTGATCGCGGCCCTCCAAGTTACAATGAGCAGTTCTTC	CATSDRGPPSYNEQFF
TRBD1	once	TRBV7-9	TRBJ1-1	TGTGCCAGCAGCTTTAGGGGACAGGGTGGCCCTGAAGCTTTCTTT	CASSFRGQGGPEAFF
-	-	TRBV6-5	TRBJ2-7	TGTGCCAGCAGTTACTCTGGGGAGCGTGCCTACGAGCAGTACTTC	CASSYSGERAYEQYF
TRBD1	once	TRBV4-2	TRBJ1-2	TGTGCCAGCAGCCAACAGAGCGGACAGGGTCCGACTAACTATGGCTACACCTTC	CASSQQSGQGPTNYGYTF
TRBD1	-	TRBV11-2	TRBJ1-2	TGTGCCAGCAGCACGACAGGGGGTTATGGCTACACCTTC	CASSTTGGYGYTF
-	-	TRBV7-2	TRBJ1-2	TGTGCCAGCAGCTTAGTTAGGACAGTGGGCTATGGCTACACCTTC	CASSLVRTVGYGYTF
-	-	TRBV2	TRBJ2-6	TGTGCCAGCTGGAGGGCTGGGGCCAACGTCCTGACTTTC	CASWRAGANVLTF
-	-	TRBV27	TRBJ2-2	TGTGCCAGCAGTTTTACAGGACGTACGAACACCGGGGAGCTGTTTTTT	CASSFTGRTNTGELFF
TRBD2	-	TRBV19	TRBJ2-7	TGTGCCAGTAGTATCTTTGCGGGAGGAGGCTACGAGCAGTACTTC	CASSIFAGGGYEQYF
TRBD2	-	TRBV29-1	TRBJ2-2	TGCAGCGTCCGGGACTACAACACCGGGGAGCTGTTTTTT	CSVRDYNTGELFF
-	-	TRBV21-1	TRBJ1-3	TGTGCCAGCAGCAAAGAGGGGGCGGACCAACGAGGTGGAAACACCATATATTTT	CASSKEGADQRGGNTIYF
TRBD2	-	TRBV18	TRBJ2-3	TGTGCCAGCTCGAGAGGACTAGCGGGATCCCCAGATACGCAGTATTTT	CASSRGLAGSPDTQYF
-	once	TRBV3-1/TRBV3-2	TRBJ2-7	TGTGCCAGCGCCCGTACCGAAGCGTACGAGCAGTACTTC	CASARTEAYEQYF
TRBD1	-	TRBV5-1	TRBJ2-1	TGCGCCAGCAGCCCCCAGGGGACAGGCTATTACAATGAGCAGTTCTTC	CASSPQGTGYYNEQFF
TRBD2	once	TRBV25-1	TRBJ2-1	TGTGCCAGCAGTGATTGGACTAGCTCCTACAATGAGCAGTTCTTC	CASSDWTSSYNEQFF
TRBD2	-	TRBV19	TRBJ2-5	TGTGCCAGTAGGAGAGGACTAGCGGAAGAGACCCAGTACTTC	CASRRGLAEETQYF
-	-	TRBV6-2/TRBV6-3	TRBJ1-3	TGTGCCAGCAGTTACGCCCTAAGCTCTGGAAACACCATATATTTT	CASSYALSSGNTIYF
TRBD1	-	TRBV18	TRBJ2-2	TGTGCCAGCTCATTTCCGGGACAGGGTGCCGGGGAGCTGTTTTTT	CASSFPGQGAGELFF
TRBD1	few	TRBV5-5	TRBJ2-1	TGTGCCAGCACCAACTTGTTTGGGACAGGGATGAATGAGCAGTTCTTC	CASTNLFGTGMNEQFF
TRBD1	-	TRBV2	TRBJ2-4	TGTGCCAGCAGCATTGACCTCCAGGGGGCAGCCAAAAACATTCAGTACTTC	CASSIDLQGAAKNIQYF
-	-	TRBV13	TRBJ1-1	TGTGCCAGCAGCAACACAGGCCGCACTGAAGCTTTCTTT	CASSNTGRTEAFF
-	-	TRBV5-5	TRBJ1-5	TGTGCCAGCAGCACCCTGGGCAATAACAATCAGCCCCAGCATTTT	CASSTLGNNNQPQHF
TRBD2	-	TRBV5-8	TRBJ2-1	TGTGCCAGCAGCGGGGGGGTATACAATGAGCAGTTCTTC	CASSGGVYNEQFF
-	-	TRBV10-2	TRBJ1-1	TGCGCCAGCAGACAGGTCGGCGCTGAAGCTTTCTTT	CASRQVGAEAFF
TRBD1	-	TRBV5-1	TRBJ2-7	TGCGCCAGCAGCTTGGTGGGGACAGGAGCCTACGAGCAGTACTTC	CASSLVGTGAYEQYF
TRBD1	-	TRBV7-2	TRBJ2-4	TGTGCCAGCAGCTTAGCGGGACAGGGGGCATACATTCAGTACTTC	CASSLAGQGAYIQYF
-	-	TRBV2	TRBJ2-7	TGTGCCAGTGAGACGGGGTTCTCCTACGAGCAGTACTTC	CASETGFSYEQYF
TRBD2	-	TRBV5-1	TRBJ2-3	TGCGCCGTCGGAGGGCGGGAGGGCCGCACAGATACGCAGTATTTT	CAVGGREGRTDTQYF
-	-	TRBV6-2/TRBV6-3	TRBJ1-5	TGTGCCAGCAGCACCGCTACAGATAACAATCAGCCCCAGCATTTT	CASSTATDNNQPQHF
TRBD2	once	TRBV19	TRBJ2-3	TGTGCCAGTAGTATAGCAGGACTAGCGGGGCGCACAGATACGCAGTATTTT	CASSIAGLAGRTDTQYF
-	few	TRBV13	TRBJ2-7	TGTGCCAGCAGCGCTGAGGGACACCCGCAACGGGGCGAGCAGTACTTC	CASSAEGHPQRGEQYF
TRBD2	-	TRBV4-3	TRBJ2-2	TGCGCCAGCAGCCAAGGCGGGGGGTACACCGGGGAGCTGTTTTTT	CASSQGGGYTGELFF
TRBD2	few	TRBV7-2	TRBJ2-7	TGTGCCAGCAGCTTCGCGGGGGGCCCCTCCTACGAGCAGTACTTC	CASSFAGGPSYEQYF
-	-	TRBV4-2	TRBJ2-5	TGTGCCAGCAGCCAAGATTTTGAAGGGGGTGGGGCAGAGACCCAGTACTTC	CASSQDFEGGGAETQYF
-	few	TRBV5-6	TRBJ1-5	TGTGCCAGCAGCTCCGGATCTCAGGGTTACTTCAATCAGCCCCAGCATTTT	CASSSGSQGYFNQPQHF
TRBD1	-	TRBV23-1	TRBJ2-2	TGCGCCAGCAGTCAACCTACAGACAGGGGGCGATCCGGGGAGCTGTTTTTT	CASSQPTDRGRSGELFF